These T cell receptor beta chains were read from a single sample in a study of radiotherapy plus CTLA-4 blockade in lung cancer. Using immunoSEQ multiplex PCR, the repertoire was profiled, and TCRdb retains in-frame clones only, with some absent. The sample has fewer than 95,000 clones; approximately 83% are singletons. This specimen consisted of peripheral blood, obtained from a patient treated with radiotherapy plus ipilimumab. These receptors were taken from a human donor with non-small cell lung cancer who had stable disease on radiotherapy plus ipilimumab. Both conserved end residues are part of each CDR3. The order of the fields is CDR3 protein, CDR3 DNA, V gene, J gene, D gene, clone size. The D gene is left open where the match is weak. Expanded clones get a size class; other rows say once, few or many, or leave the size out.

cdr3_aa: CASSADLTTNTEAFF; cdr3_nt: TGCGCCAGCAGCGCGGACCTCACGACTAACACTGAAGCTTTCTTT; v_call: TRBV5-1; j_call: TRBJ1-1; d_call: .; clone_size: .
cdr3_aa: CASSPPGGLNTGELFF; cdr3_nt: TGCGCCAGCAGCCCTCCGGGAGGCCTGAACACCGGGGAGCTGTTTTTT; v_call: TRBV5-1; j_call: TRBJ2-2; d_call: TRBD2; clone_size: .
cdr3_aa: CASSVNIGEAFF; cdr3_nt: TGTGCCAGTAGTGTTAACATAGGTGAAGCTTTCTTT; v_call: TRBV19; j_call: TRBJ1-1; d_call: .; clone_size: .
cdr3_aa: CASSLLARLSNQPQHF; cdr3_nt: TGTGCCAGCAGTTTATTAGCCAGGCTAAGCAATCAGCCCCAGCATTTT; v_call: TRBV28; j_call: TRBJ1-5; d_call: .; clone_size: .
cdr3_aa: CASSLGRHQPQHF; cdr3_nt: TGTGCCAGCAGCTTAGGGAGGCATCAGCCCCAGCATTTT; v_call: TRBV11-1; j_call: TRBJ1-5; d_call: .; clone_size: .
cdr3_aa: CASSLNSYNEQFF; cdr3_nt: TGTGCTAGCAGCTTAAACTCCTACAATGAGCAGTTCTTC; v_call: TRBV7-7; j_call: TRBJ2-1; d_call: .; clone_size: .
cdr3_aa: CASRLGGYSNQPQHF; cdr3_nt: TGTGCCAGCAGGTTGGGGGGCTATAGCAATCAGCCCCAGCATTTT; v_call: TRBV6-5; j_call: TRBJ1-5; d_call: .; clone_size: once
cdr3_aa: CASSTYLSGRENEQYF; cdr3_nt: TGTGCCAGCAGCACCTATCTTAGCGGGAGGGAGAACGAGCAGTACTTC; v_call: TRBV6-6; j_call: TRBJ2-7; d_call: TRBD2; clone_size: few
cdr3_aa: CASRTTGSQNTEAFF; cdr3_nt: TGTGCCAGCAGGACTACAGGGAGCCAGAACACTGAAGCTTTCTTT; v_call: TRBV9; j_call: TRBJ1-1; d_call: .; clone_size: .
cdr3_aa: CASMGGLAGIPDTQYF; cdr3_nt: TGTGCCAGCATGGGGGGACTAGCGGGAATACCAGATACGCAGTATTTT; v_call: TRBV2; j_call: TRBJ2-3; d_call: TRBD2; clone_size: .
cdr3_aa: CASSPYGQGDYGYTF; cdr3_nt: TGCGCCAGCAGCCCTTACGGACAGGGTGACTATGGCTACACCTTC; v_call: TRBV5-1; j_call: TRBJ1-2; d_call: TRBD1; clone_size: once
cdr3_aa: CASSQRGQGATGNTIYF; cdr3_nt: TGTGCCAGCAGCCAGCGGGGACAGGGGGCGACTGGAAACACCATATATTTT; v_call: TRBV4-2; j_call: TRBJ1-3; d_call: TRBD1; clone_size: .
cdr3_aa: CASSIQPGRNTGELFF; cdr3_nt: TGCGCCAGCAGCATCCAACCAGGGAGAAACACCGGGGAGCTGTTTTTT; v_call: TRBV5-1; j_call: TRBJ2-2; d_call: .; clone_size: .
cdr3_aa: CASSLTANYGYTF; cdr3_nt: TGTGCCAGCAGCCTGACAGCTAACTATGGCTACACCTTC; v_call: TRBV7-3; j_call: TRBJ1-2; d_call: .; clone_size: .
cdr3_aa: CASSYRAGKSETQYF; cdr3_nt: TGTGCCAGCAGTTACAGGGCAGGGAAATCGGAGACCCAGTACTTC; v_call: TRBV6-5; j_call: TRBJ2-5; d_call: .; clone_size: .
cdr3_aa: CASSNQGYGYTF; cdr3_nt: TGTGCCAGCAGCAATCAGGGGTATGGCTACACCTTC; v_call: TRBV9; j_call: TRBJ1-2; d_call: .; clone_size: .
cdr3_aa: CASSWTGGSTGELFF; cdr3_nt: TGCGCCAGCAGCTGGACAGGGGGCTCGACCGGGGAGCTGTTTTTT; v_call: TRBV5-1; j_call: TRBJ2-2; d_call: TRBD1; clone_size: few
cdr3_aa: CAISESGGVYGYTF; cdr3_nt: TGTGCCATCAGTGAGTCAGGGGGCGTCTATGGCTACACCTTC; v_call: TRBV10-3; j_call: TRBJ1-2; d_call: TRBD1; clone_size: .
cdr3_aa: CASTKKCEYEQYF; cdr3_nt: TGTGCCAGCACCAAAAAGTGCGAATACGAGCAGTACTTC; v_call: TRBV21-1; j_call: TRBJ2-7; d_call: .; clone_size: .
cdr3_aa: CASSLAGTSGRGFRSSYNEQFF; cdr3_nt: TGTGCCAGCAGCTTAGCGGGGACTAGCGGGAGGGGCTTCCGCAGCTCCTACAATGAGCAGTTCTTC; v_call: TRBV7-2; j_call: TRBJ2-1; d_call: TRBD2; clone_size: .
cdr3_aa: CASSGRGNQPQHF; cdr3_nt: TGTGCCAGCAGCGGGAGGGGCAATCAGCCCCAGCATTTT; v_call: TRBV9; j_call: TRBJ1-5; d_call: .; clone_size: .
cdr3_aa: CASRIQGTGANVLTF; cdr3_nt: TGTGCCAGCAGAATACAGGGGACTGGGGCCAACGTCCTGACTTTC; v_call: TRBV27; j_call: TRBJ2-6; d_call: TRBD1; clone_size: .
cdr3_aa: CSVEVISRGRYYNEQFF; cdr3_nt: TGCAGCGTTGAAGTCATTAGCAGGGGGAGATACTACAATGAGCAGTTCTTC; v_call: TRBV29-1; j_call: TRBJ2-1; d_call: TRBD1; clone_size: .
cdr3_aa: CASSLMGGRGEQYF; cdr3_nt: TGTGCCAGCAGCTTGATGGGGGGGAGAGGAGAGCAGTACTTC; v_call: TRBV5-4; j_call: TRBJ2-7; d_call: TRBD2; clone_size: .
cdr3_aa: CATRWRQETQYF; cdr3_nt: TGTGCCACAAGGTGGCGCCAAGAGACCCAGTACTTC; v_call: TRBV6-5; j_call: TRBJ2-5; d_call: .; clone_size: .
cdr3_aa: CASHPGRRNSPLHF; cdr3_nt: TGTGCCAGCCACCCGGGGCGCCGAAATTCACCCCTCCACTTT; v_call: TRBV27; j_call: TRBJ1-6; d_call: .; clone_size: .
cdr3_aa: CASSLESGRMNTEAFF; cdr3_nt: TGTGCCAGCAGCTTAGAATCCGGACGGATGAACACTGAAGCTTTCTTT; v_call: TRBV7-3; j_call: TRBJ1-1; d_call: .; clone_size: few
cdr3_aa: CASSLGQGQTNYGYTF; cdr3_nt: TGCGCCAGCAGCCTCGGACAGGGGCAAACTAACTATGGCTACACCTTC; v_call: TRBV4-1; j_call: TRBJ1-2; d_call: TRBD1; clone_size: .
cdr3_aa: CASSPSSGRTDEQFF; cdr3_nt: TGTGCCAGCAGTCCCTCTAGCGGGAGGACCGATGAGCAGTTCTTC; v_call: TRBV28; j_call: TRBJ2-1; d_call: TRBD2; clone_size: .
cdr3_aa: CASSARVGQRDNPDTQYF; cdr3_nt: TGTGCCAGCAGCGCGAGGGTGGGCCAGCGGGATAATCCAGATACGCAGTATTTT; v_call: TRBV5-4; j_call: TRBJ2-3; d_call: TRBD2; clone_size: once
cdr3_aa: CASSLVQDQPQHF; cdr3_nt: TGTGCCAGCAGCTTAGTTCAGGATCAGCCCCAGCATTTT; v_call: TRBV7-2; j_call: TRBJ1-5; d_call: .; clone_size: .
cdr3_aa: CASSWSGDYNSPLHF; cdr3_nt: TGCGCCAGCAGTTGGTCAGGGGATTATAATTCACCCCTCCACTTT; v_call: TRBV5-1; j_call: TRBJ1-6; d_call: .; clone_size: .
cdr3_aa: CSVEVAGGPSYEQYF; cdr3_nt: TGCAGCGTAGAAGTAGCGGGAGGGCCTTCCTACGAGCAGTACTTC; v_call: TRBV29-1; j_call: TRBJ2-7; d_call: TRBD2; clone_size: .
cdr3_aa: CASSLMQRSRSLHF; cdr3_nt: TGTGCCAGCAGCTTGATGCAACGCTCTAGGTCCCTCCACTTT; v_call: TRBV5-6; j_call: TRBJ1-6; d_call: .; clone_size: few
cdr3_aa: CASSSWTGAYGYTF; cdr3_nt: TGTGCCAGCAGCTCCTGGACAGGGGCCTATGGCTACACCTTC; v_call: TRBV5-4; j_call: TRBJ1-2; d_call: TRBD1; clone_size: few
cdr3_aa: CASREGGSNQPQHF; cdr3_nt: TGTGCCAGCAGAGAAGGGGGCAGCAATCAGCCCCAGCATTTT; v_call: TRBV6-5; j_call: TRBJ1-5; d_call: TRBD1; clone_size: .
cdr3_aa: CASSFGGNSGNTIYF; cdr3_nt: TGTGCCAGCAGTTTCGGCGGGAACTCTGGAAACACCATATATTTT; v_call: TRBV27; j_call: TRBJ1-3; d_call: .; clone_size: .
cdr3_aa: CASSNGGSFETQYF; cdr3_nt: TGTGCCAGCAGCAACGGAGGGTCTTTCGAGACCCAGTACTTC; v_call: TRBV5-4; j_call: TRBJ2-5; d_call: .; clone_size: .
cdr3_aa: CASRFGQGNTEAFF; cdr3_nt: TGTGCCAGCAGATTCGGACAGGGGAACACTGAAGCTTTCTTT; v_call: TRBV5-8; j_call: TRBJ1-1; d_call: TRBD1; clone_size: .
cdr3_aa: CASSLAGTSTPDTQYF; cdr3_nt: TGCGCCAGCAGCTTGGCCGGGACTAGCACCCCAGATACGCAGTATTTT; v_call: TRBV5-1; j_call: TRBJ2-3; d_call: TRBD2; clone_size: few
cdr3_aa: CASSVLAETSYEQYF; cdr3_nt: TGTGCCAGCAGCGTCCTAGCGGAAACTTCCTACGAGCAGTACTTC; v_call: TRBV9; j_call: TRBJ2-7; d_call: TRBD2; clone_size: .
cdr3_aa: CASSEEGRLSYEQYF; cdr3_nt: TGTGCCAGCAGTGAAGAAGGACGGCTTTCCTACGAGCAGTACTTC; v_call: TRBV6-1; j_call: TRBJ2-7; d_call: .; clone_size: .
cdr3_aa: CASSLDRNTEAFF; cdr3_nt: TGTGCCAGCAGCCTGGACAGGAACACTGAAGCTTTCTTT; v_call: TRBV7-6; j_call: TRBJ1-1; d_call: .; clone_size: .
cdr3_aa: CASSLVGQGGANGYTF; cdr3_nt: TGTGCCAGCAGTTTGGTGGGACAGGGAGGAGCTAATGGCTACACCTTC; v_call: TRBV27; j_call: TRBJ1-2; d_call: TRBD1; clone_size: .
cdr3_aa: CASSWGARATNTEAFF; cdr3_nt: TGTGCCAGCAGCTGGGGGGCCAGGGCGACGAACACTGAAGCTTTCTTT; v_call: TRBV7-6; j_call: TRBJ1-1; d_call: .; clone_size: .
cdr3_aa: CASSLKTSSNQPQHF; cdr3_nt: TGTGCCAGCAGCTTAAAAACCAGTAGCAATCAGCCCCAGCATTTT; v_call: TRBV7-8; j_call: TRBJ1-5; d_call: .; clone_size: .
cdr3_aa: CASSLLLAIGGEQYF; cdr3_nt: TGTGCCAGCAGTTTACTACTAGCGATAGGTGGGGAGCAGTACTTC; v_call: TRBV6-5; j_call: TRBJ2-7; d_call: TRBD2; clone_size: .
cdr3_aa: CASPPGRDGLYGYTF; cdr3_nt: TGTGCCAGCCCCCCTGGCCGGGACGGTTTATATGGCTACACCTTC; v_call: TRBV28; j_call: TRBJ1-2; d_call: .; clone_size: few
cdr3_aa: CASSIGQGSLLGNIQYF; cdr3_nt: TGTGCCAGTAGTATCGGACAGGGATCATTATTGGGAAACATTCAGTACTTC; v_call: TRBV19; j_call: TRBJ2-4; d_call: TRBD1; clone_size: .
cdr3_aa: CASSLGGRPDEQYF; cdr3_nt: TGTGCCAGCAGCTTAGGCGGGAGGCCGGACGAGCAGTACTTC; v_call: TRBV11-2; j_call: TRBJ2-7; d_call: TRBD2; clone_size: .
cdr3_aa: CSVEGRIGGQTQYF; cdr3_nt: TGCAGCGTTGAAGGACGGATAGGGGGCCAGACCCAGTACTTC; v_call: TRBV29-1; j_call: TRBJ2-5; d_call: TRBD1; clone_size: .
cdr3_aa: CASSMTGGAQPQHF; cdr3_nt: TGTGCCAGTAGTATGACAGGGGGCGCCCAGCCCCAGCATTTT; v_call: TRBV19; j_call: TRBJ1-5; d_call: TRBD1; clone_size: .
cdr3_aa: CASSVEGSPYGYTF; cdr3_nt: TGTGCCAGCAGTGTTGAGGGCAGCCCCTATGGCTACACCTTC; v_call: TRBV2; j_call: TRBJ1-2; d_call: .; clone_size: .
cdr3_aa: CACGTRTSTDTQYF; cdr3_nt: TGTGCCTGCGGGACTAGGACTAGCACAGATACGCAGTATTTT; v_call: TRBV30; j_call: TRBJ2-3; d_call: TRBD2; clone_size: .
cdr3_aa: CASSLLPGGETQYF; cdr3_nt: TGCGCCAGCAGCCTACTCCCGGGGGGCGAGACCCAGTACTTC; v_call: TRBV5-1; j_call: TRBJ2-5; d_call: .; clone_size: .